The 24 T cell receptor beta chains listed next were all sequenced from one sample in a study of T cells in women clearing cervical HPV infection. The assay was immunoSEQ multiplex PCR, and TCRdb's table has in-frame clones only and misses some. In all, the sample yields approximately 30,000 clones. The specimen sequenced was blood buffy coat. The receptors were sampled from a woman aged 18 to 69 with a cervical HPV16 infection that either progressed to CIN3+ or cleared (not recorded which).

Points on this clone: The read ends 3 residues shy of where the CDR3 ends; the end is completed using the germline J gene. This chain joins TRBV5-1 and TRBJ1-1, with TRBD1 identical over 8 bases. Germline V lookup: CDR1 SGHRS, CDR2 YFSETQ. The CDR3 consists of 13 residues. The junction had 4 bases not matched to a gene; V was cut back by 2 bases and J by 7 bases. Incomplete CDR3 DNA: TGCGCCAGCAGCTTACAGGGGGGAGGTGAA. Its protein product is CASSLQGGGE. In full, the CDR3 is CASSLQGGGEAFF.

As regards this clone: The sequenced fragment ends 3 residues before the CDR3 boundary, so the rest is inferred from the germline J gene. The rearrangement uses TRBV30 and TRBJ1-2; 7 nucleotides match TRBD1. CDR1 and CDR2 (germline): GTSNPN, SVGIG (reference sequence). The CDR3 spans 14 residues. CDR3 sequence reads: CAWSNGEGAEGYTF. Partial CDR3 DNA: TGTGCCTGGAGTAATGGTGAGGGGGCGGAGGGC. Full variable domain (remainder filled in from reference TRBV30 and TRBJ1-2): SQTIHQWPATLVQPVGSPLSLECTVEGTSNPNLYWYRQAAGRGLQLLFYSVGIGQISSEVPQNLSASRPQDRQFILSSKKLLLSDSGFYLCAWSNGEGAEGYTFGSGTRLTVV.

Turning to this clone: The observed sequence ends 3 residues before the CDR3 terminus, with the missing tail filled in from the germline J gene. The chain recombines TRBV5-4 with TRBJ1-2; no reliable D call. Trimming took off 3 bases at V and 4 bases at J, with 16 bases between the two ends. The CDR3 is made up of 15 amino acids. Germline V gene sequence: CDR1 SGHNT, CDR2 YYREEE (reference sequence). CDR3 loop: CASSSGATSIYGYTF. CDR3 DNA (partial): TGTGCCAGCAGCTCAGGCGCGACGTCTATCTATGGC.

To note about this clone: Coverage ceases 3 residues before the CDR3 finishes, and the germline J gene fills in the end. The gene calls are TRBV20-1 and TRBJ1-2; D gene uncertain. Germline-derived CDR1 and CDR2 are DFQATT and SNEGSKA (reference sequence). CDR3 length: 13 residues. With 0 bases removed from V and 0 bases from J, the gap between germline ends came to 5 bases. The sequenced CDR3 bases are TGCAGTGCTAGAGATCAAACTAACTATGGC. Its protein is CSARDQTNYG. The entire CDR3 protein is CSARDQTNYGYTF.

CDR3 sequence reads: CAWNGNYGYTF. The sequenced part of the CDR3 DNA is TGTGCCTGGAACGGGAACTATGGC. The genes are TRBV30 and TRBJ1-2; no definite D call. The CDR3 end is not reached by the read, which stops 3 residues before it; the germline J gene fills it in. There are 11 residues in the CDR3. CDR1 is GTSNPN, CDR2 SVGIG, per germline (reference sequence). V lost 4 bases and J lost 2, with 5 bases in between.

A remark on this clone: The read falls 3 residues short of the CDR3 end, and the missing part is taken from the germline J gene. The chain couples TRBV4-1 to TRBJ1-4; D might be TRBD1 (6 bases). The CDR3 contains 14 residues. Deletions cut 4 bases from V and 6 bases from J, with 12 bases between. Germline V gene sequence: CDR1 MGHRA, CDR2 YSYEKL. Partial CDR3 DNA: TGCGCCAGCAGCCCGCAGGGGACATATGAAAAA. Encoded protein: CASSPQGTYEK. The entire CDR3 protein reads CASSPQGTYEKLFF.

The CDR3 sequence: CASSYLYSNQPQHF. The CDR3 DNA, read in part, is TGTGCCAGCAGTTACCTGTATAGCAATCAGCCC. The V call is TRBV6-2 or TRBV6-3, the J call TRBJ1-5, with D uncertain. The CDR3 goes on 3 residues after the read ends, and that part is filled in from the germline J gene. The CDR3 has 14 amino acids. Germline assignment: CDR1 MNHEY and CDR2 SVGEGT. Trimming took 2 bases from V and 0 from J, leaving 5 bases between them.

About this clone: The read ends 3 residues shy of where the CDR3 ends; the end is completed using the germline J gene. The chain combines TRBV19 with TRBJ2-1; 13 bases map to TRBD2. This CDR3 is 18 amino acids long. In germline, CDR1 is LNHDA, CDR2 SQIVND (reference sequence). V lost 3 bases and J lost 5; bases outside the gene matches: 10. The CDR3 DNA, read in part, is TGTGCCAGTAGTATTGACGCGGGGGGACTAGCGGGGAACAATGAG. This codes for CASSIDAGGLAGNNE. The whole CDR3 region reads CASSIDAGGLAGNNEQFF.

On this clone: Sequencing ends 3 residues short of the CDR3 end; the germline J gene provides the rest. The chain has TRBV19 and TRBJ1-4; 7 bases align to TRBD1. CDR3 length: 14 residues. J lost 6 bases, V lost 6 bases, and 7 bases had no gene match. Germline V gene data show CDR1 as LNHDA and CDR2 as SQIVND (reference sequence). Here the CDR3 reads CASSPGTEDEKLFF. CDR3 DNA, as far as it was read: TGTGCCAGTAGCCCCGGGACAGAAGATGAAAAA.

With regard to this clone: Read coverage stops 3 residues before the CDR3 terminus; the germline J gene supplies the remainder. The V and J genes are TRBV18 and TRBJ1-2; no definite D call. In germline, CDR1 is KGHSH, CDR2 LQKENI. The CDR3 totals 14 residues. The CDR3 protein is CASSPSSASYDYTF. The sequenced CDR3 bases are TGTGCCAGCTCACCATCTAGCGCCTCCTACGAC.

Details on this clone: The read terminates 3 residues before the CDR3 end, so the remaining end is supplied by the germline J gene. V gene TRBV18 combines with J gene TRBJ1-1, with a tentative D call TRBD1 (6 bases). V lost 4 bases, J lost 0 bases, and 9 bases lay in between. The CDR3 has 14 residues. Germline assignment: CDR1 KGHSH and CDR2 LQKENI. CDR3 sequence: CASSRAGVNTEAFF. The part of the CDR3 DNA that was read is TGTGCCAGCTCACGGGCAGGGGTGAACACTGAA.

On this clone: The CDR3 end lies 3 residues beyond the end of the read and is filled in from the germline J gene. The V and J genes are TRBV13 and TRBJ2-6, with 7 bases matching TRBD1. The CDR3 totals 20 residues. V was clipped by 5 bases and J by 0 bases; unmatched bases: 16. The germline CDR1 and CDR2 sequences are PRHDT and FYEKMQ (reference sequence). The CDR3 bases that were read are TGTGCCAGCAGCCCTATCGCATCGGCAGGGGGTCTCTCTGGGGCCAACGTC. Protein: CASSPIASAGGLSGANV. The whole CDR3 reads CASSPIASAGGLSGANVLTF.

Comment on this clone: With the read ending 3 residues before the CDR3 end, the germline J gene is used to fill in that end. V and J are TRBV6-2 or TRBV6-3 and TRBJ2-7; 7 positions agree with TRBD1. Germline loops: CDR1 MNHEY, CDR2 SVGEGT. The CDR3 contains 12 residues. After removal of 8 bases from V and 4 bases from J, the junction contained 5 bases not matched to a gene. Here the CDR3 reads CASGTERYEQYF. The sequenced part of the CDR3 DNA is TGTGCCAGCGGGACAGAGAGATACGAG.

This CDR3 reads CASSYDRGPTDTQYF. The covered CDR3 bases are TGTGCCAGCAGTTACGACAGGGGGCCCACAGATACG. The rearrangement joins TRBV6-2 or TRBV6-3 to TRBJ2-3, with 10 bases matching TRBD1. The CDR3 end falls 3 residues outside the read, so it is completed with the germline J gene. J lost 2 bases, V lost 2 bases, and 1 base had no gene match. The length of the CDR3 is 15 residues. CDR1 is MNHEY and CDR2 is SVGEGT in the germline V gene.

With respect to this clone: Read coverage stops 3 residues before the CDR3 terminus; the germline J gene supplies the remainder. Different DNA sequences within this sample yield the same CDR3. The V and J genes are TRBV11-2 and TRBJ1-2; 9 bases are a match to TRBD1. The ends lost 5 bases at V and 6 bases at J; junction bases unmatched: 10. CDR1 and CDR2 from the germline V gene are SGHAT and FQNNGV. The CDR3 extends over 15 amino acids. The CDR3 protein is CASSHAGTGPDGYTF. The part of the CDR3 DNA that was read is TGTGCCAGCAGCCACGCCGGGACAGGGCCTGATGGC.

With respect to this clone: The sequenced fragment ends 3 residues before the CDR3 boundary, so the rest is inferred from the germline J gene. This chain joins TRBV7-2 and TRBJ2-3; TRBD1 matches 7 bases. CDR3 length equals 17 residues. Germline CDR1 SGHTA, CDR2 FQGNSA. The V segment lost 0 bases and the J segment 0 bases; nucleotides outside the gene matches: 6. The part of the CDR3 DNA that was read is TGTGCCAGCAGCTTAGCCCAGGGCAGGGGGAGCACAGATACG. Protein: CASSLAQGRGSTDT. The complete CDR3 protein is CASSLAQGRGSTDTQYF. Filled out from reference TRBV7-2 and TRBJ2-3, the complete variable domain reads GAGVSQSPSNKVTEKGKDVELRCDPISGHTALYWYRQSLGQGLEFLIYFQGNSAPDKSGLPSDRFSAERTGGSVSTLTIQRTQQEDSAVYLCASSLAQGRGSTDTQYFGPGTRLTVL.

CDR3 DNA, as far as it was read: TGTGCCTGTACCGGGACAGAGAATCAGCCG. Its translation: CACTGTENQP. The entire CDR3 protein is CACTGTENQPQYF. This chain uses TRBV30 with TRBJ2-3; 7 nucleotides align to TRBD1. The read ends 3 residues early relative to the CDR3; the germline J gene fills the gap. The length of the CDR3 is 13 residues. CDR1 and CDR2 from the germline V gene are GTSNPN and SVGIG (reference sequence).

Partial CDR3 DNA: TGCGCCAGCAGGGTGACAGCCAATGAG. Translating it yields CASRVTANE. The full CDR3 reads CASRVTANEQFF. V gene TRBV10-1 combines with J gene TRBJ2-1, with TRBD1 as a possible D gene (5 bases). The sequenced fragment ends 3 residues before the CDR3 boundary, so the rest is inferred from the germline J gene. Germline CDR1 reads WNHNN; CDR2 reads SYGVQD (reference sequence). This CDR3 contains 12 residues. V lost 6 bases to trimming and J lost 6 bases, with 9 bases between them.

On this clone itself: Read sequence stops 3 residues before the CDR3 end, and the germline J gene provides the missing end. The chain combines TRBV4-2 with TRBJ2-7, with 8 bases that match TRBD2. V was pared by 1 base and J by 5 bases, with 7 bases of the junction left unmatched. The CDR3 spans 15 residues. Per germline, CDR1 LGHNA and CDR2 YNFKEQ. The sequenced CDR3 bases are TGTGCCAGCAGCCAAGCTATCGGGGGGGCCAACGAG. Translated, it gives CASSQAIGGANE. The entire CDR3 is CASSQAIGGANEQYF.

Remarks on this clone: The CDR3 goes on 3 residues after the read ends, and that part is filled in from the germline J gene. The chain joins TRBV11-1 to TRBJ2-7, with 8 positions matching TRBD2. The germline gives CDR1 SGHAT, CDR2 FQDESV (reference sequence). This CDR3 is built from 15 residues. V gave up 5 bases and J gave up 5 bases; unmatched junction bases: 11. The DNA read from the CDR3 is TGTGCCAGCAGCGAACCGGGACTAGTTTTGAACGAG. It specifies CASSEPGLVLNE. The complete CDR3 sequence is CASSEPGLVLNEQYF.

As to this clone: The sequenced fragment ends 3 residues before the CDR3 boundary, so the rest is inferred from the germline J gene. The chain employs TRBV5-6 and TRBJ1-3; tentatively, D is TRBD1 (5 bases). Germline-derived CDR1 and CDR2 are SGHDT and YYEEEE. The CDR3 spans 15 residues. The V end lost 2 bases, the J end lost 4 bases, and 13 bases lay between the germline ends. The CDR3 loop reads CASSLSGSTGNTIYF. The part of the CDR3 DNA that was read is TGTGCCAGCAGCTTATCAGGGAGCACGGGAAACACC.

In the case of this clone: The read ends 3 residues before the CDR3 terminus; that terminus is restored from the germline J gene. V usage is TRBV12-5 and J usage is TRBJ1-2; weak D call: TRBD1 (6 bases). Germline V CDR1 and CDR2: LGHNT, FRNRAP. This CDR3 is built from 14 residues. This chain's CDR3 is CASGSAAAGEGYTF. The CDR3 bases that were read are TGTGCTAGTGGTTCGGCTGCGGCAGGGGAGGGC.

As regards this clone: The CDR3 end falls 3 residues outside the read, so it is completed with the germline J gene. The chain uses TRBV5-5 and TRBJ2-5; 7 nucleotides agree with TRBD2. The CDR3 spans 15 residues. Looked up from germline, CDR1 is SGHKS and CDR2 is YYEKEE (reference sequence). Trimming cost V 0 bases and J 5 bases; bases outside gene matches: 7. CDR3 sequence reads: CASSLAASGGETQYF. CDR3 bases read: TGTGCCAGCAGCTTGGCCGCTAGCGGCGGGGAGACC.

In terms of frequency, this clone is medium-sized. The read ends 3 residues before the CDR3 terminus; that terminus is restored from the germline J gene. Distinct nucleotide sequences in the sample also encode this CDR3. This chain joins TRBV18 and TRBJ2-7, with 9 bases lining up with TRBD1. With 3 bases clipped from V and 4 bases from J, the junction kept 4 bases outside the gene matches. Germline V gene sequence: CDR1 KGHSH, CDR2 LQKENI. The CDR3 contains 14 residues. The CDR3 sequence is CASSPGQGVYEQYF. The CDR3 DNA, read in part, is TGTGCCAGCTCACCGGGACAGGGTGTTTACGAG. Looking up the rest from reference TRBV18 and TRBJ2-7 gives the full variable domain: NAGVMQNPRHLVRRRGQEARLRCSPMKGHSHVYWYRQLPEEGLKFMVYLQKENIIDESGMPKERFSAEFPKEGPSILRIQQVVRGDSAAYFCASSPGQGVYEQYFGPGTRLTVT.